A single sample gave rise to the 15 T cell receptor beta chains below, sequenced in a study of OX40 agonist ivuxolimab in advanced cancers. TCRdb's copy holds only in-frame clones and misses some; the assay was immunoSEQ multiplex PCR. This sample has 55,000 to 65,000 clones, with under 90% found just once. Specimen: CD4+ or CD8+ T cells sorted from blood, collected in a trial of the OX40 agonist ivuxolimab. The receptors stem from an adult with an advanced solid tumor such as melanoma, head and neck, liver or kidney cancer.

The V gene is TRBV9, the J gene TRBJ2-1, with 11 nucleotides matching TRBD2. The V gene end was trimmed by 0 bases and the J gene end by 8 bases; junction bases not matched to a gene: 7. The CDR3 runs to 16 residues. The germline CDR1 and CDR2 sequences are SGDLS and YYNGEE. CDR3 bases: TGTGCCAGCAGCGTAGGACCTAGCGGGGGGCCCTATGAGCAGTTCTTC. Its protein is CASSVGPSGGPYEQFF.

A few counts support this clone. The chain has TRBV6-5 and TRBJ1-1, with unresolved D. With 10 bases removed from V and 8 bases from J, the gap between germline ends came to 14 bases. In germline, CDR1 is MNHEY, CDR2 SVGAGI. This CDR3 has 11 residues. The CDR3 nucleotides are TGTGCCACTAATATCATGGGGGAAGCTTTCTTT. Its protein is CATNIMGEAFF.

V and J are TRBV28 and TRBJ2-1; D ambiguous. V was pared by 3 bases and J by 7 bases, with 10 bases between. Germline V CDR1 and CDR2: MDHEN, SYDVKM. The CDR3 totals 13 residues. The CDR3 here is CASSFLVKNEQFF. CDR3 bases: TGTGCCAGCAGTTTCTTGGTTAAGAATGAGCAGTTCTTC.

The chain recombines TRBV9 with TRBJ2-5, with TRBD1 matching 7 bases. This CDR3 comprises 16 residues. Germline V gene lookup returns CDR1 SGDLS and CDR2 YYNGEE. V trimming: 0 bases; J trimming: 4 bases; junction bases outside the gene matches: 9. The CDR3 spells CASSVVSRGGAETQYF. In DNA, the CDR3 is TGTGCCAGCAGCGTAGTATCGAGAGGGGGCGCAGAGACCCAGTACTTC.

Comments on this clone: This could be a read error, since a much larger clone is one nucleotide away. This sample includes further DNA sequences coding for the same CDR3. The chain couples TRBV4-1 to TRBJ1-4, with 7 bases matching TRBD1. The CDR3 sequence is 13 residues long. Germline V CDR1 and CDR2: MGHRA, YSYEKL. The CDR3 DNA is TGCGCCAGCAGCCAAGCAGGGGGTGAAAAACTATTTTTT. It yields the protein CASSQAGGEKLFF.

The gene calls are TRBV6-6 and TRBJ2-7; D is tentatively TRBD1 or TRBD2 (5 bases each). Trimming shortened V by 0 bases and J by 6 bases, and 9 bases separated the two germline ends. Germline V gene sequence: CDR1 MNHNY, CDR2 SVGAGI (reference sequence). The CDR3 runs to 13 residues. CDR3 sequence: CASSYSGVGEQYF. CDR3 bases: TGTGCCAGCAGTTACTCGGGGGTTGGCGAGCAGTACTTC.

The chain couples TRBV6-5 to TRBJ2-1; D tentatively fits TRBD1 or TRBD2 (7 bases each). Germline lookup yields CDR1 MNHEY and CDR2 SVGAGI. This CDR3 contains 15 residues. V was cut by 7 bases and J by 4 bases, with 17 bases left in between. CDR3 DNA: TGTGCCAGCACCAAGGGGGGGACAGTTTACAATGAGCAGTTCTTC. Translated, it gives CASTKGGTVYNEQFF.

V is TRBV28 and J is TRBJ1-2; D is unclear. CDR1 is MDHEN, CDR2 SYDVKM, per germline. There are 21 residues in the CDR3. V was shortened by 0 bases and J by 6 bases, with 32 bases between the two germline ends. The CDR3 region has the DNA TGTGCCAGCAGTTTATGGACTCTGGTGCAGGTCATCCGTGGCCCCAATAATGGCTACACCTTC. It translates to CASSLWTLVQVIRGPNNGYTF.

DNA for the CDR3: TGTGCCAGTACTCCTGCCCAGGGTCGAAACACCATATATTTT. It encodes CASTPAQGRNTIYF. The chain combines TRBV19 with TRBJ1-3, with D possibly matching TRBD1 (5 bases). This CDR3 region has 14 residues. V lost 7 bases and J lost 5, with 15 bases in between. Germline CDR1 is LNHDA and CDR2 is SQIVND (reference sequence).

In its sample, this clone was seen once. The chain combines TRBV6-5 with TRBJ2-7; possibly TRBD2 for D (6 bases). The CDR3 totals 14 residues. Germline CDR1 MNHEY, CDR2 SVGAGI. Trimming stripped 5 bases from V and 6 bases from J, with 17 bases between. For the CDR3, the DNA is TGTGCCAGCAGTCCTGTAAGGGAGGCCCCCGAGCAGTACTTC. It yields the protein CASSPVREAPEQYF.

The chain recombines TRBV10-3 with TRBJ2-2; unclear D gene. Germline CDR1 is ENHRY and CDR2 is SYGVKD. CDR3 length equals 14 residues. V was clipped by 8 bases and J by 3 bases, with 13 bases between them. The CDR3 nucleotides are TGTGCCATCGGAAGTGGGCTTTACACCGGGGAGCTGTTTTTT. This sequence encodes CAIGSGLYTGELFF.

This chain links TRBV9 with TRBJ2-2; 12 bases fit TRBD2. Per germline, CDR1 SGDLS and CDR2 YYNGEE. Germline trimming cut 3 bases from V and 1 base from J; bases unmatched to any gene: 1. This CDR3 is 16 amino acids long. The CDR3 sequence: CASSATSGGNTGELFF. CDR3 coding DNA: TGTGCCAGCAGCGCGACTAGCGGGGGGAACACCGGGGAGCTGTTTTTT.

The chain couples TRBV18 to TRBJ2-7; TRBD1 matches at 7 bases. Germline loops: CDR1 KGHSH, CDR2 LQKENI. This CDR3 has 14 amino acids. The V segment lost 3 bases and the J segment 2 bases; nucleotides outside the gene matches: 4. CDR3 sequence (DNA): TGTGCCAGCTCACCGACAGGGATCCCCTACGAGCAGTACTTC. Its translation is CASSPTGIPYEQYF. The full variable domain, completed using reference TRBV18 and TRBJ2-7, is NAGVMQNPRHLVRRRGQEARLRCSPMKGHSHVYWYRQLPEEGLKFMVYLQKENIIDESGMPKERFSAEFPKEGPSILRIQQVVRGDSAAYFCASSPTGIPYEQYFGPGTRLTVT.

This clone appeared once. This chain links TRBV18 with TRBJ2-7; D not resolved. The CDR3 covers 14 residues. Germline V gives CDR1 KGHSH, CDR2 LQKENI. V was clipped by 1 base and J by 4 bases, with 11 bases between them. In DNA form, the CDR3 reads TGTGCCAGCTCACCACTAAGCACCCATTACGAGCAGTACTTC. Translating it yields CASSPLSTHYEQYF. Drawing the rest from reference TRBV18 and TRBJ2-7, the complete variable domain is NAGVMQNPRHLVRRRGQEARLRCSPMKGHSHVYWYRQLPEEGLKFMVYLQKENIIDESGMPKERFSAEFPKEGPSILRIQQVVRGDSAAYFCASSPLSTHYEQYFGPGTRLTVT.

This clone was counted a single time. The chain combines TRBV6-5 with TRBJ1-2; the D gene is possibly TRBD1 (6 bases). V was pared by 7 bases and J by 4 bases, with 10 bases between. Germline CDR1 reads MNHEY; CDR2 reads SVGAGI. This CDR3 is 12 amino acids long. CDR3 region: CASTDRTYGYTF. Here the CDR3 DNA reads TGTGCCAGCACGGACAGAACCTATGGCTACACCTTC.